This T cell receptor (beta chain) was identified in a study of T cell responses to AZD1222 COVID-19 vaccine. Whole-study results and caveats: Nearly half of spike-specific TCRs reportedly target unmutated variant regions. Clonal diversity may have been underestimated, and the donors were mostly white British, with more females than males.

Comments on this clone: Its target is not known.

This CDR3 is 14 amino acids long. V was trimmed by 8 bases and J by 8 bases, leaving 20 bases between them. The germline V gene has CDR1 SGHRS and CDR2 YFSETQ. The data were produced by immunoSEQ multiplex PCR, yet TCRdb's version contains in-frame clones alone and is incomplete. The sample holds approximately 70,000 clones; roughly 89% are singletons and the top ten take 2.5%. J is TRBJ2-1 and V is TRBV5-1; D is possibly TRBD1 (5 bases). This specimen was peripheral blood, taken on day 0 of AZD1222 vaccination. This clonotype was sampled from an adult in good health. CDR3 protein: CASKTVTRQDEQFF. In DNA, the CDR3 is TGCGCCAGTAAGACAGTTACCCGTCAGGATGAGCAGTTCTTC. Using reference TRBV5-1 and TRBJ2-1 for the parts outside the CDR3, the full variable domain is KAGVTQTPRYLIKTRGQQVTLSCSPISGHRSVSWYQQTPGQGLQFLFEYFSETQRNKGNFPGRFSGRQFSNSRSEMNVSTLELGDSALYLCASKTVTRQDEQFFGPGTRLTVL.